Listed here are 18 T cell receptor beta chains from one sample, sequenced in a study of blood T cell repertoires in COVID-19. TCRdb keeps only in-frame clones here, not all; method: immunoSEQ multiplex PCR. The table has over 150,000 clones, just under 90% seen once. Sequences were obtained from peripheral blood. Receptors originate from a woman between 18 and 29 years old who had recovered from COVID-19.

The rearrangement uses TRBV7-2 and TRBJ2-6; D is perhaps TRBD1 (8 bases). Germline V gene data show CDR1 as SGHTA and CDR2 as FQGNSA. V was trimmed by 7 bases and J by 1 base, leaving 14 bases between them. The CDR3 covers 16 residues. CDR3 bases: TGTGCCAGCAAAGGACAGGGAGGGTCTGGGGCCAACGTCCTGACTTTC. This codes for CASKGQGGSGANVLTF.

J is TRBJ2-7 and V is TRBV19; TRBD2 aligns across 14 bases. The CDR3 totals 14 residues. Per germline, CDR1 LNHDA and CDR2 SQIVND (reference sequence). V gave up 6 bases and J gave up 3 bases; unmatched junction bases: 1. CDR3 region: CASRGTSGGYEQYF. As DNA, the CDR3 is TGTGCCAGTAGGGGGACTAGCGGGGGCTACGAGCAGTACTTC.

This chain joins TRBV10-3 and TRBJ2-5; a possible D gene is TRBD2 (6 bases). Trimming took 2 bases from V and 5 from J, leaving 12 bases between them. The CDR3 sequence is 14 residues long. Germline V gene sequence: CDR1 ENHRY, CDR2 SYGVKD. CDR3 nucleotides: TGTGCCATCAGTGAGGGCGGAGGGGAGGAGACCCAGTACTTC. It specifies CAISEGGGEETQYF.

The V gene is TRBV7-3, the J gene TRBJ2-3; a weak D match, TRBD2 (6 bases). The germline V gene encodes CDR1 SGHTA and CDR2 FQGTGA. V lost 2 bases to trimming and J lost 2 bases, with 11 bases between them. The CDR3 totals 15 residues. CDR3 sequence: CASSLLSGFTDTQYF. CDR3 nucleotides: TGTGCCAGCAGCTTACTTAGCGGCTTCACAGATACGCAGTATTTT.

This chain connects TRBV27 to TRBJ1-2, with TRBD1 identical over 7 bases. V lost 6 bases to trimming and J lost 4 bases; unmatched junction nucleotides: 8. CDR1 and CDR2 (germline): MNHEY, SMNVEV (reference sequence). This CDR3 has 14 residues. CDR3 sequence: CASRLTGTAYGYTF. The CDR3 DNA reads TGTGCCAGCAGGTTAACCGGGACAGCCTATGGCTACACCTTC.

This clone was found a few times. V usage is TRBV6-5 and J usage is TRBJ1-3; D is uncertain. The germline gives CDR1 MNHEY, CDR2 SVGAGI. This CDR3 spans 12 amino acids. Trimming took 8 bases from V and 2 from J, leaving 7 bases between them. This CDR3 reads CASLSAGNTIYF. In DNA form, the CDR3 reads TGTGCCAGCCTCTCGGCTGGAAACACCATATATTTT.

The chain is built from TRBV19 and TRBJ1-5; D not resolved. The CDR3 consists of 13 residues. Deletions cut 7 bases from V and 1 base from J, with 8 bases between. From germline, CDR1 is LNHDA and CDR2 SQIVND (reference sequence). The CDR3: CASKFESNQPQHF. The CDR3, as DNA: TGTGCCAGTAAGTTCGAGAGCAATCAGCCCCAGCATTTT.

This sequence joins TRBV27 and TRBJ2-1; D possibly corresponds to TRBD1 (5 bases). Trimming pared 5 bases from V and 10 bases from J, leaving 15 bases between. This CDR3 has 13 amino acids. CDR1 and CDR2 (germline): MNHEY, SMNVEV (reference sequence). CDR3 protein: CASSPWTRPEQFF. The CDR3 DNA reads as TGTGCCAGCAGTCCCTGGACACGGCCCGAGCAGTTCTTC.

J is TRBJ2-1 and V is TRBV4-3; D perhaps matches TRBD2 (6 bases). This CDR3 is built from 18 residues. V lost 1 base and J lost 2, with 18 bases in between. The germline gives CDR1 LGHNA, CDR2 YSLEER. CDR3 region: CASSQVGGGGSAYNEQFF. The CDR3 coding sequence is TGCGCCAGCAGCCAAGTCGGGGGAGGAGGGTCTGCCTACAATGAGCAGTTCTTC.

The gene calls are TRBV18 and TRBJ2-5; the D gene is possibly TRBD2 (6 bases). This CDR3 region has 13 residues. Trimming cost V 5 bases and J 4 bases, with 11 bases left between them. CDR1 is KGHSH and CDR2 is LQKENI in the germline V gene. The CDR3: CASSSGVIETQYF. The CDR3 region has the DNA TGTGCCAGCTCATCGGGAGTTATAGAGACCCAGTACTTC.

This sequence joins TRBV19 and TRBJ2-1; 13 bases line up with TRBD2. Germline CDR1 reads LNHDA; CDR2 reads SQIVND (reference sequence). This CDR3 is built from 17 residues. Losses at the gene ends were 1 base for V and 8 bases for J; bases not matched to a gene: 8. The CDR3 spells CASSIGGLAGRFYEQFF. The DNA for the CDR3 is TGTGCCAGTAGTATAGGGGGACTAGCGGGGAGGTTCTATGAGCAGTTCTTC. The full variable domain, its missing parts supplied by reference TRBV19 and TRBJ2-1, is DGGITQSPKYLFRKEGQNVTLSCEQNLNHDAMYWYRQDPGQGLRLIYYSQIVNDFQKGDIAEGYSVSREKKESFPLTVTSAQKNPTAFYLCASSIGGLAGRFYEQFFGPGTRLTVL.

This clone was detected once. The V and J genes are TRBV12-3 or TRBV12-4 and TRBJ2-7; 7 bases map to TRBD1. J gave up 5 bases and V 10 bases, and 11 bases lay outside the gene matches. This CDR3 is built from 13 residues. DNA for the CDR3: TGTGCCACGAGCCCGACAGGGTCCCACGAGCAGTACTTC. The encoded protein is CATSPTGSHEQYF.

This chain links TRBV12-5 with TRBJ2-5; 11 positions agree with TRBD2. The length of the CDR3 is 16 residues. V trimming: 1 base; J trimming: 1 base; junction bases outside the gene matches: 2. CDR1 LGHNT and CDR2 FRNRAP come from the germline V gene. In DNA form, the CDR3 reads TGTGCTAGTGGTTTGGGACTAGCGGGGAGCCAAGAGACCCAGTACTTC. Translated, it gives CASGLGLAGSQETQYF.

V and J are TRBV6-2 or TRBV6-3 and TRBJ2-7, with 7 bases fitting TRBD1. From germline, CDR1 is MNHEY and CDR2 SVGEGT. V shed 5 bases, J shed 5 bases, and the junction held 9 bases outside the gene matches. The CDR3 has 14 residues. This CDR3 reads CASSLRIGGHEQYF. CDR3 nucleotide sequence: TGTGCCAGCAGTCTCCGTATAGGGGGCCACGAGCAGTACTTC.

The chain carries TRBV7-8 and TRBJ1-2; D remains ambiguous. Germline V gene data show CDR1 as SGHVS and CDR2 as FQNEAQ. The V end lost 0 bases, the J end lost 6 bases, and 8 bases lay between the germline ends. The CDR3 totals 13 residues. The CDR3 sequence: CASSLASSDGYTF. The CDR3 DNA follows: TGTGCCAGCAGCTTAGCGTCCTCGGATGGCTACACCTTC.

The gene calls are TRBV2 and TRBJ2-3; D might be TRBD2 (6 bases). V was clipped by 2 bases and J by 5 bases, with 8 bases between them. This CDR3 contains 13 residues. Germline-derived CDR1 and CDR2 are SNHLY and FYNNEI. This CDR3 is CASSERERDTQYF. The DNA of the CDR3 is TGTGCCAGCAGTGAACGGGAGAGAGATACGCAGTATTTT.

This chain connects TRBV12-5 to TRBJ2-1, with TRBD2 matching over 8 bases. The CDR3 spans 16 residues. V gave up 4 bases and J gave up 0 bases; unmatched junction bases: 5. CDR1 is LGHNT, CDR2 FRNRAP, per germline. In nucleotides, the CDR3 is TGTGCTAGTGGTTCCATGAGCGGGAGCTCCTACAATGAGCAGTTCTTC. Its translation: CASGSMSGSSYNEQFF.

The chain is built from TRBV4-1 and TRBJ1-1, with D perhaps TRBD1 (5 bases). Trimming removed 0 bases at V and 3 bases at J, with 5 bases between. CDR3 length: 13 residues. In germline, CDR1 is MGHRA, CDR2 YSYEKL. The CDR3 reads CASSQDRDTEAFF. CDR3 in DNA: TGCGCCAGCAGCCAAGACAGGGACACTGAAGCTTTCTTT.